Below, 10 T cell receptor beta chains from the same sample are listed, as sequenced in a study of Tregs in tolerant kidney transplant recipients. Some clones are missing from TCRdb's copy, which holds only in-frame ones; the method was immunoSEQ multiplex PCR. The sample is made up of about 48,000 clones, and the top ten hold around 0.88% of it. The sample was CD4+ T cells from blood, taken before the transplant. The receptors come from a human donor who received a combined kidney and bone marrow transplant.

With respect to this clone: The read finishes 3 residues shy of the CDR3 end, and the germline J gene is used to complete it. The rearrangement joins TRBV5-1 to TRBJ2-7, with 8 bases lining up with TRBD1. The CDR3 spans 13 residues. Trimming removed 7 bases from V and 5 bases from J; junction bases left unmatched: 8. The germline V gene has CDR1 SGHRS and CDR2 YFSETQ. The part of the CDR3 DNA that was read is TGCGCCAGCTCCGATAGGACAGGGAACGAG. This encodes CASSDRTGNE. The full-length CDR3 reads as CASSDRTGNEQYF. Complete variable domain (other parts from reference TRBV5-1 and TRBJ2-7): KAGVTQTPRYLIKTRGQQVTLSCSPISGHRSVSWYQQTPGQGLQFLFEYFSETQRNKGNFPGRFSGRQFSNSRSEMNVSTLELGDSALYLCASSDRTGNEQYFGPGTRLTVT.

CDR3 bases read: TGCGCCAGCAGCAGGGGACAGGGAAATGTCGGC. Translated, it gives CASSRGQGNVG. In full, the CDR3 reads CASSRGQGNVGYTF. This sequence joins TRBV5-1 and TRBJ1-2; 9 positions match TRBD1. The observed sequence ends 3 residues before the CDR3 terminus, with the missing tail filled in from the germline J gene. Germline V gene sequence: CDR1 SGHRS, CDR2 YFSETQ. CDR3 length: 14 residues.

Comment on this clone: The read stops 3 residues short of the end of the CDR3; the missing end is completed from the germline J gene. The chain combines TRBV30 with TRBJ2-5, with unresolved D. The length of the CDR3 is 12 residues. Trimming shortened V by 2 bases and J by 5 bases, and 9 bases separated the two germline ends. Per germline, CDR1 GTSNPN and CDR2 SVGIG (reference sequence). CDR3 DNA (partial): TGTGCCTGGAGTCTAGATCCGGAGACC. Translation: CAWSLDPET. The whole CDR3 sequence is CAWSLDPETQYF. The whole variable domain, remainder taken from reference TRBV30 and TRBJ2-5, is SQTIHQWPATLVQPVGSPLSLECTVEGTSNPNLYWYRQAAGRGLQLLFYSVGIGQISSEVPQNLSASRPQDRQFILSSKKLLLSDSGFYLCAWSLDPETQYFGPGTRLLVL.

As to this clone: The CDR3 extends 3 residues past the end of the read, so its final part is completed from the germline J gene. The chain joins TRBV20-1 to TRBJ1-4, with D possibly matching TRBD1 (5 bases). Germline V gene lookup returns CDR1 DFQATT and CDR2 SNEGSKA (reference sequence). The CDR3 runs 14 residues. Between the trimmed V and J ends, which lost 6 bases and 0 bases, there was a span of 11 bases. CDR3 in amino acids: CSAPDSSTNEKLFF. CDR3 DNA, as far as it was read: TGCAGTGCACCCGACAGTTCAACTAATGAAAAA.

The sequenced CDR3 bases are TGCAGTGCTAGAGGAGGGATAGCGGGTGGCTTTAGGGGATACGAG. Protein product: CSARGGIAGGFRGYE. The whole CDR3 sequence is CSARGGIAGGFRGYEQYF. This rearrangement joins TRBV20-1 to TRBJ2-7, with 7 bases aligning to TRBD2. The read terminates 3 residues ahead of where the CDR3 ends, so the germline J gene completes it. The CDR3 sequence is 18 residues long. V shed 1 base and J 4 bases; nucleotides not matched to a gene: 19. Per the germline V gene, CDR1 is DFQATT and CDR2 is SNEGSKA (reference sequence).

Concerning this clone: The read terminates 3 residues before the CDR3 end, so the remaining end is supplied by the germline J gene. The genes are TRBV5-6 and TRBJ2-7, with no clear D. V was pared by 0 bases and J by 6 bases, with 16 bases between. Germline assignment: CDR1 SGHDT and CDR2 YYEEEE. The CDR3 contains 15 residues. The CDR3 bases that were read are TGTGCCAGCAGCTTGGAGATTAGCAGTACCTCCGAG. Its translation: CASSLEISSTSE. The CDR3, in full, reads CASSLEISSTSEQYF.

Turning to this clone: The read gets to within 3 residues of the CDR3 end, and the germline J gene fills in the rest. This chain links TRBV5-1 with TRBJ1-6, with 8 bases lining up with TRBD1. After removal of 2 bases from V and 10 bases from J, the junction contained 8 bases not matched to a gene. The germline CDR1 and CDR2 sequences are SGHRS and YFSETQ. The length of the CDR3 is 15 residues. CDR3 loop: CASSLQGGGRSPLHF. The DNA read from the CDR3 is TGCGCCAGCAGCTTACAGGGGGGTGGCAGATCACCC.

CDR3 DNA (partial): TGTGCCAGTAGTATGGGGGGACTAGCGGGAGTCGGACGGCAAGAGACC. Protein sequence: CASSMGGLAGVGRQET. The whole CDR3 is CASSMGGLAGVGRQETQYF. The chain joins TRBV19 to TRBJ2-5; 14 bases are shared with TRBD2. Coverage ceases 3 residues before the CDR3 finishes, and the germline J gene fills in the end. Germline CDR1 is LNHDA and CDR2 is SQIVND (reference sequence). The CDR3 totals 19 residues. The ends lost 3 bases at V and 2 bases at J; junction bases unmatched: 11. The full variable domain, its missing parts supplied by reference TRBV19 and TRBJ2-5, is DGGITQSPKYLFRKEGQNVTLSCEQNLNHDAMYWYRQDPGQGLRLIYYSQIVNDFQKGDIAEGYSVSREKKESFPLTVTSAQKNPTAFYLCASSMGGLAGVGRQETQYFGPGTRLLVL.

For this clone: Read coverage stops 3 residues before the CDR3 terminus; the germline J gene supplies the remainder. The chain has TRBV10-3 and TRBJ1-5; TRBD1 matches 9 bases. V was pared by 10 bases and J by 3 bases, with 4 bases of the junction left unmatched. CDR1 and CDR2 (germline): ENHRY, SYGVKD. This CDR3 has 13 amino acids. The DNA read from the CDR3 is TGTGCCACGGGACAGGGACCCAATCAGCCC. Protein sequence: CATGQGPNQP. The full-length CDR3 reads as CATGQGPNQPQHF.

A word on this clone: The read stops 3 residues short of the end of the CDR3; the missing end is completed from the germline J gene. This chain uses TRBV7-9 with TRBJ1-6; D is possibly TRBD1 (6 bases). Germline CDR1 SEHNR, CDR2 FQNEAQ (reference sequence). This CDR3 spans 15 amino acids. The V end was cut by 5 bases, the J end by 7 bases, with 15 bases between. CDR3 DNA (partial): TGTGCCAGCAGCCAACAGGGTGTAGGCAATTCACCC. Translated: CASSQQGVGNSP. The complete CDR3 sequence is CASSQQGVGNSPLHF.